This TCR beta chain was captured in a study of identical twins. The CDR3 contains 17 residues. J lost 3 bases, V lost 0 bases, and 5 bases had no gene match. Germline V gene sequence: CDR1 LGHNA, CDR2 YSLEER. Details on this clonotype: Antigen specificity is unknown.

Study results and caveats: The study drew conclusions from cross-sectional statistical analysis, not from following the same donors.

TCRdb independently ran MiXCR on the 5' RACE reads; one entry per CDR3 protein. The sample lists some 500,000 distinct CDR3 sequences; approximately 22% were seen once. This sample was shared with a second study, whose subject was T cells expressing NK-cell markers.

The sequence was collected from a woman under 30 in good health. The J gene is TRBJ2-1, the V gene TRBV4-3, with TRBD2 identical over 10 bases. Sequenced input: CD4+ T cells sorted from blood. CDR3 DNA sequence: TGCGCCAGCAGCCAAGATAACCTAGCGGGAGACTACAATGAGCAGTTCTTC. Amino acid sequence: CASSQDNLAGDYNEQFF.